A selection of T cell receptor beta chains follows, all from one sample in a study of OX40 agonist ivuxolimab in advanced cancers. Generated by immunoSEQ multiplex PCR, the TCRdb table keeps only in-frame clones and is missing some. The table lists tens of thousands of clones, roughly 90% of them singletons. The specimen comprised CD4+ or CD8+ T cells sorted from blood, sampled in a trial of the OX40 agonist ivuxolimab. These receptor sequences come from an adult with an advanced solid tumor such as melanoma, head and neck, liver or kidney cancer. Both conserved end residues are part of each CDR3. A D gene is named only where the DNA matches it firmly. Size is stated for part of the rows, as once, few or many counts, or as a class when the clone is expanded.

J gene,CDR3 length,V gene,D gene,clone size,CDR3 protein,CDR3 DNA
TRBJ1-2,14,TRBV28,TRBD1,-,CASSLSDRGYGYTF,TGTGCCAGCAGCCTGAGTGACAGGGGTTATGGCTACACCTTC
TRBJ2-5,14,TRBV6-6,-,-,CASTNGRGSETQYF,TGTGCCAGCACCAACGGACGGGGGTCGGAGACCCAGTACTTC
TRBJ2-3,15,TRBV7-8,-,-,CASSLVDIYTDTQYF,TGTGCCAGCAGCTTAGTAGATATCTACACAGATACGCAGTATTTT
TRBJ2-7,14,TRBV19,TRBD1,-,CATHGQGAHYEQYF,TGTGCCACCCACGGACAGGGGGCTCACTACGAGCAGTACTTC
TRBJ2-7,15,TRBV11-2,TRBD1,-,CASSMLQGAQYEQYF,TGTGCCAGCAGCATGCTACAGGGGGCCCAGTACGAGCAGTACTTC
TRBJ2-3,17,TRBV18,-,-,CASSPRGGLKRTDTQYF,TGTGCCAGCTCACCACGAGGGGGTTTGAAACGCACAGATACGCAGTATTTT
TRBJ1-2,14,TRBV19,TRBD1,-,CASSKDRARYGYTF,TGTGCCAGTAGTAAGGACAGGGCCCGCTATGGCTACACCTTC
TRBJ2-7,15,TRBV4-3,-,-,CASSQGDVSSYEQYF,TGCGCCAGCAGCCAAGGAGACGTGAGCTCCTACGAGCAGTACTTC
TRBJ1-2,14,TRBV19,TRBD1,once,CASSPGQGSYGYTF,TGTGCCAGTAGCCCGGGACAGGGGTCCTATGGCTACACCTTC
TRBJ2-7,16,TRBV23-1,-,-,CASSQKARDPSYEQYF,TGCGCCAGCAGTCAAAAGGCCAGGGATCCCTCCTACGAGCAGTACTTC
TRBJ2-2,17,TRBV18,TRBD1,-,CASSPGTGSANTGELFF,TGTGCCAGCTCACCAGGGACAGGCTCCGCGAACACCGGGGAGCTGTTTTTT
TRBJ1-2,15,TRBV4-3,-,-,CASSQTPGTSYGYTF,TGCGCCAGCAGCCAAACCCCCGGGACCAGCTATGGCTACACCTTC
TRBJ2-1,16,TRBV19,TRBD2,-,CASSSRTSGKNDEQFF,TGTGCCAGTAGTTCTAGGACTAGCGGGAAGAACGATGAGCAGTTCTTC
TRBJ2-7,14,TRBV6-5,-,-,CASSYPHGPYEQYF,TGTGCCAGCAGTTACCCGCACGGCCCCTACGAGCAGTACTTC
TRBJ2-2,14,TRBV28,TRBD1,-,CASSLRQGARELFF,TGTGCCAGCAGTTTACGACAGGGGGCGCGGGAGCTGTTTTTT
TRBJ2-1,12,TRBV11-3,-,-,CASSLDRSEQFF,TGTGCCAGCAGCTTAGACCGGTCGGAGCAGTTCTTC
TRBJ2-7,13,TRBV28,-,once,CASRNPTGYEQYF,TGTGCCAGCAGGAATCCGACGGGCTACGAGCAGTACTTC
TRBJ1-5,17,TRBV2,-,-,CASSPSASVYSNQPQHF,TGTGCCAGCAGTCCCTCCGCCAGCGTTTATAGCAATCAGCCCCAGCATTTT
TRBJ2-1,14,TRBV10-3,-,-,CAISEIDSYNEQFF,TGTGCCATCAGTGAGATCGACTCCTACAATGAGCAGTTCTTC
TRBJ1-4,18,TRBV25-1,TRBD1,-,CASSASPGQGSANEKLFF,TGTGCCAGCAGTGCATCGCCGGGACAGGGGAGCGCTAATGAAAAACTGTTTTTT
TRBJ2-1,13,TRBV6-1,-,-,CASRGYVVGEQFF,TGTGCCAGCAGGGGGTACGTAGTAGGTGAGCAGTTCTTC
TRBJ1-1,16,TRBV7-2,TRBD1,-,CASSLDTGVVSTEAFF,TGTGCCAGCAGCTTAGATACAGGGGTGGTGAGCACTGAAGCTTTCTTT
TRBJ1-5,14,TRBV6-6,-,-,CASSYSEGNQPQHF,TGTGCCAGCAGTTACTCCGAAGGCAATCAGCCCCAGCATTTT
TRBJ2-7,16,TRBV19,TRBD2,-,CASSTTLAGGKYEQYF,TGTGCCAGTAGTACCACTCTAGCGGGAGGCAAGTACGAGCAGTACTTC
TRBJ2-2,13,TRBV5-1,-,-,CASSLGDTGELFF,TGCGCCAGCAGCTTGGGGGACACCGGGGAGCTGTTTTTT
TRBJ2-6,13,TRBV6-5,-,-,CASSQSGANVLTF,TGTGCCAGCAGTCAGTCTGGGGCCAACGTCCTGACTTTC
TRBJ1-2,18,TRBV5-6,TRBD1,few,CASSAAGTGEFGNYGYTF,TGTGCCAGCAGCGCTGCCGGGACAGGGGAATTTGGAAACTATGGCTACACCTTC
TRBJ1-1,12,TRBV6-5,-,-,CASTGTWGEAFF,TGTGCCAGCACAGGGACCTGGGGTGAAGCTTTCTTT
TRBJ2-2,16,TRBV19,-,few,CASSPPEPSSTGELFF,TGTGCCAGTAGTCCCCCGGAGCCCTCGAGCACCGGGGAGCTGTTTTTT
TRBJ2-1,14,TRBV5-1,TRBD1,-,CASSFGTVFNEQFF,TGCGCCAGCAGCTTTGGGACAGTGTTCAATGAGCAGTTCTTC
TRBJ1-1,14,TRBV4-3,-,-,CASSRTGRETEAFF,TGCGCCAGCAGCCGAACAGGGCGGGAGACTGAAGCTTTCTTT
TRBJ2-1,14,TRBV4-1,-,-,CASSQGAAYNEQFF,TGCGCCAGCAGCCAAGGGGCAGCTTACAATGAGCAGTTCTTC
TRBJ2-7,12,TRBV6-1,-,-,CASTGTTYEQYF,TGTGCCAGCACCGGGACAACTTACGAGCAGTACTTC
TRBJ2-3,13,TRBV28,-,-,CASYRSGTDTQYF,TGTGCCAGCTATAGGAGCGGCACAGATACGCAGTATTTT
TRBJ1-1,14,TRBV30,-,-,CAWSLMLGNTEAFF,TGTGCCTGGAGTCTAATGCTGGGGAACACTGAAGCTTTCTTT
TRBJ1-3,13,TRBV28,-,-,CASRTEGRNTIYF,TGTGCCAGCCGAACGGAGGGTAGAAACACCATATATTTT
TRBJ1-3,13,TRBV7-8,-,-,CASSLASGNTIYF,TGTGCCAGCAGCTTAGCCTCTGGAAACACCATATATTTT
TRBJ1-4,15,TRBV27,-,-,CASRRTPSTNEKLFF,TGTGCCAGCAGACGTACACCTTCAACTAATGAAAAACTGTTTTTT